The 11 T cell receptor beta chains below come from one sample, sequenced in a study. TCRdb re-derived calls from the 5' RACE reads in MiXCR, one entry per CDR3 protein. The data hold tens of thousands of distinct CDR3 sequences, with around 26% observed a single time. Sequencing input: naive CD4+ T cells sorted from blood. Regarding subset: naive CD4+ T cells, CD4+CD45RA+CD25-. The receptors stem from a female donor with breast cancer.

V is TRBV3-1 and J is TRBJ2-7; 11 bases match TRBD2. The CDR3 spans 16 residues. The germline V gene has CDR1 LGHDT and CDR2 YNNKEL (reference sequence). The V segment lost 1 base and the J segment 2 bases; nucleotides outside the gene matches: 4. The CDR3 nucleotides are TGTGCCAGCAGCCAAGTAGCGGGGGGGAGACCCTACGAGCAGTACTTC. It specifies CASSQVAGGRPYEQYF.

The V gene is TRBV5-1, the J gene TRBJ2-2, with TRBD1 as a possible D gene (5 bases). The length of the CDR3 is 14 residues. V shed 1 base and J shed 6 bases, with 10 bases lying between them. CDR1 is SGHRS, CDR2 YFSETQ, per germline. Written as DNA, the CDR3 is TGCGCCAGCAGCTTGTTAGGGGTCCCCGGGGAGCTGTTTTTT. Amino acid sequence: CASSLLGVPGELFF.

The V gene is TRBV5-1, the J gene TRBJ2-1; tentatively, D is TRBD1 (6 bases). V was pared by 0 bases and J by 6 bases, with 10 bases between. From germline, CDR1 is SGHRS and CDR2 YFSETQ. This CDR3 region has 14 residues. As DNA, the CDR3 is TGCGCCAGCAGCTTGGACAGGGTGGGCAATGAGCAGTTCTTC. It encodes CASSLDRVGNEQFF.

This clonotype was counted ten times or more. V usage is TRBV11-1 and J usage is TRBJ2-7; TRBD2 matches at 9 bases. The CDR3 sequence is 14 residues long. Germline values: CDR1 SGHAT, CDR2 FQDESV (reference sequence). Germline trimming cut 3 bases from V and 2 bases from J; bases unmatched to any gene: 2. The CDR3 sequence is CASSFTSGPYEQYF. CDR3 bases: TGTGCCAGCAGCTTCACTAGCGGGCCCTACGAGCAGTACTTC.

A word on this clonotype: Compared with germline, one end of the junction differs, possibly owing to a read error. V and J are TRBV29-1 and TRBJ2-7; 8 positions agree with TRBD1. The CDR3 sequence is 15 residues long. CDR1 is SQVTM, CDR2 ANQGSEA, per germline. CDR3 loop: CSVEVSPTGAAEQHF. DNA of the CDR3: TGCAGCGTTGAAGTATCCCCGACAGGGGCGGCCGAGCAGCACTTC.

The gene calls are TRBV4-1 and TRBJ2-5; D remains ambiguous. Deletions cut 0 bases from V and 7 bases from J, with 12 bases between. There are 14 residues in the CDR3. Germline lookup yields CDR1 MGHRA and CDR2 YSYEKL. Here the CDR3 reads CASSQEGQVGTQYF. CDR3 in DNA: TGCGCCAGCAGCCAAGAAGGGCAGGTCGGGACCCAGTACTTC.

This clonotype was picked up a small number of times. This chain connects TRBV11-2 to TRBJ2-5; TRBD2 might be the D (6 bases). CDR1 and CDR2 (germline): SGHAT, FQNNGV. Between the trimmed V and J ends, which lost 7 bases and 10 bases, there was a span of 16 bases. The CDR3 has 12 amino acids. The CDR3 spells CASTPPGGSQYF. For the CDR3, the DNA is TGTGCCAGCACCCCCCCCGGGGGTAGCCAGTACTTC. Full variable domain (rest looked up from reference TRBV11-2 and TRBJ2-5): EAGVAQSPRYKIIEKRQSVAFWCNPISGHATLYWYQQILGQGPKLLIQFQNNGVVDDSQLPKDRFSAERLKGVDSTLKIQPAKLEDSAVYLCASTPPGGSQYFGPGTRLLVL.

Ten or more counts support this clonotype. J is TRBJ2-7 and V is TRBV6-1; TRBD2 might be the D (6 bases). Per germline, CDR1 MNHNS and CDR2 SASEGT. V gave up 2 bases and J gave up 3 bases, with 8 bases separating them. The CDR3 loop spans 13 amino acids. The CDR3 nucleotides are TGTGCCAGCAGTGAACAGGGAGGCTACGAGCAGTACTTC. The encoded protein is CASSEQGGYEQYF.

This clonotype showed up just a few times. DNA for the CDR3: TGTGCCAGCGGATTCGCGGCCTACGAGCAGTACTTC. Its protein is CASGFAAYEQYF. The rearrangement joins TRBV11-2 to TRBJ2-7; no firm D call. The CDR3 totals 12 residues. In germline, CDR1 is SGHAT, CDR2 FQNNGV. V dropped 8 bases and J dropped 2 bases, with 10 bases sitting between them. Supplemented by reference TRBV11-2 and TRBJ2-7, the full variable domain reads EAGVAQSPRYKIIEKRQSVAFWCNPISGHATLYWYQQILGQGPKLLIQFQNNGVVDDSQLPKDRFSAERLKGVDSTLKIQPAKLEDSAVYLCASGFAAYEQYFGPGTRLTVT.

The V call is TRBV20-1, the J call TRBJ2-7, with D perhaps TRBD1 (6 bases). CDR1 is DFQATT, CDR2 SNEGSKA, per germline (reference sequence). V dropped 5 bases and J dropped 2 bases, with 13 bases sitting between them. The CDR3 spans 13 residues. For the CDR3, the DNA is TGCAGTGCTGCGAGGACAGTCGCCTACGAGCAGTACTTC. Its translation: CSAARTVAYEQYF.

V is TRBV5-1 and J is TRBJ1-2, with 7 bases matching TRBD1. Germline assignment: CDR1 SGHRS and CDR2 YFSETQ. The V and J ends lost 3 bases and 3 bases, in that order; junction bases with no gene match: 8. The CDR3 loop spans 15 amino acids. In nucleotides, the CDR3 is TGCGCCAGCAGCTCCGGGACAGCGAGCGACTATGGCTACACCTTC. Protein sequence: CASSSGTASDYGYTF.